A single sample gave rise to the 6 T cell receptor beta chains below, sequenced in a study of molecular identifiers for immune sequencing clone quantification. TCRdb independently ran MiXCR on the PCR reads; one entry per CDR3 protein. The table has about 640,000 distinct CDR3 sequences, around 20% seen once. Source material: naive CD8+ T cells from blood, with Jurkat cell RNA spiked in. Subset of the sample: FACS-sorted CD8+CD4-CCR7+CD45RA+ naive T cells. The origin of the receptors is a human donor in good health. Some libraries in this study had Jurkat cell RNA spiked in.

This clonotype was seen many times. The chain recombines TRBV6-5 with TRBJ2-7; 8 bases are a match to TRBD1. V shed 4 bases and J 3 bases; nucleotides not matched to a gene: 8. Germline CDR1 reads MNHEY; CDR2 reads SVGAGI. The CDR3 is 15 residues long. The CDR3 DNA reads as TGTGCCAGCAGTTGGACCGGGACAGGTGACTACGAGCAGTACTTC. This sequence encodes CASSWTGTGDYEQYF.

This clonotype showed up many times. The chain employs TRBV28 and TRBJ2-7; 7 bases agree with TRBD1. Germline V CDR1 and CDR2: MDHEN, SYDVKM. The V gene end was trimmed by 3 bases and the J gene end by 1 base; junction bases not matched to a gene: 6. This CDR3 contains 15 residues. CDR3 bases: TGTGCCAGCAGTTTGAGGGGGCTGAAATCCTACGAGCAGTACTTC. Translation: CASSLRGLKSYEQYF.

This clonotype was detected only once. A clone one base away is much larger, so this may be a read error. The chain joins TRBV27 to TRBJ1-1; D is perhaps TRBD1 (6 bases). V gave up 4 bases and J gave up 1 base, with 16 bases separating them. Germline V gives CDR1 MNHEY, CDR2 SMNVEV (reference sequence). This CDR3 comprises 16 residues. CDR3 DNA sequence: TGTGCCAGCAGTTCACTACAGGGTTCTACGAACACTGAAGCTTTCTTT. This codes for CASSSLQGSTNTEAFF.

This clonotype appeared many times. The chain carries TRBV7-9 and TRBJ1-3; 8 bases match TRBD1. This CDR3 spans 16 amino acids. After removal of 4 bases from V and 1 base from J, the junction contained 6 bases not matched to a gene. Germline-derived CDR1 and CDR2 are SEHNR and FQNEAQ (reference sequence). The CDR3 sequence: CASSSDRGRSGNTIYF. The CDR3 coding sequence is TGTGCCAGCAGCTCAGACAGGGGTCGATCTGGAAACACCATATATTTT.

This clonotype was recorded a few times. CDR3 amino acids: CASSHRDRGGNEQFF. DNA for the CDR3: TGTGCCAGCAGTCACCGGGACAGGGGTGGAAATGAGCAGTTCTTC. V and J are TRBV7-9 and TRBJ2-1, with 10 bases fitting TRBD1. J gave up 7 bases and V 6 bases, and 9 bases lay outside the gene matches. Looked up from germline, CDR1 is SEHNR and CDR2 is FQNEAQ (reference sequence). This CDR3 has 15 residues.

There are many counts of this clonotype. The genes are TRBV4-3 and TRBJ2-2, with D hard to call. Germline V lookup: CDR1 LGHNA, CDR2 YSLEER. V was cut by 0 bases and J by 1 base, with 9 bases left in between. CDR3 length equals 16 residues. The CDR3 region is CASSQEVMLNTGELFF. CDR3 nucleotides: TGCGCCAGCAGCCAAGAAGTAATGCTGAACACCGGGGAGCTGTTTTTT.